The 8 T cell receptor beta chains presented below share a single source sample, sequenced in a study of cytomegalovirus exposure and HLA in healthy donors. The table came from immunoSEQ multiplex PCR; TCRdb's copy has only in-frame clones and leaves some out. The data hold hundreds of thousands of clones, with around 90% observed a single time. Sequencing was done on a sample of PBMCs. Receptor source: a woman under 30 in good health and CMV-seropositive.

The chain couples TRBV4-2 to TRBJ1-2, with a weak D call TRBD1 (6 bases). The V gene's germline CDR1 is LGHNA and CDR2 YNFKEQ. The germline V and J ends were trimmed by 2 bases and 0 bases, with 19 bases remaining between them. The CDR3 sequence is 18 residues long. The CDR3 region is CASSQLVRGHPTNYGYTF. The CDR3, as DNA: TGTGCCAGCAGCCAACTTGTTCGGGGACACCCTACTAACTATGGCTACACCTTC.

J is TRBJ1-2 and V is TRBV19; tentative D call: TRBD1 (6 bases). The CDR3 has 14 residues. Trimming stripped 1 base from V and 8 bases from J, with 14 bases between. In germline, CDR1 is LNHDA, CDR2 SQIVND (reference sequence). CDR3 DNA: TGTGCCAGTAGTATAGCCGGCAGGGACACGGGCTACACCTTC. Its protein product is CASSIAGRDTGYTF.

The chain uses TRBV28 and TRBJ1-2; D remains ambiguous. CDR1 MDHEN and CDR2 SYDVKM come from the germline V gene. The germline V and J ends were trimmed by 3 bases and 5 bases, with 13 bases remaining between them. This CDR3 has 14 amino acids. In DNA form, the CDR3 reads TGTGCCAGCAGTTTTTTGAGCCGCGGGTATGGCTACACCTTC. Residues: CASSFLSRGYGYTF.

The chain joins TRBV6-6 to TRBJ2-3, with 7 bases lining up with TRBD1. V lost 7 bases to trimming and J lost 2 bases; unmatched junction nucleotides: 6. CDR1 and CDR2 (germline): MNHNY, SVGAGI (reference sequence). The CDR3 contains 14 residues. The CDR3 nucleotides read TGTGCCAGCAAACAGACAGGGATCACAGATACGCAGTATTTT. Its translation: CASKQTGITDTQYF.

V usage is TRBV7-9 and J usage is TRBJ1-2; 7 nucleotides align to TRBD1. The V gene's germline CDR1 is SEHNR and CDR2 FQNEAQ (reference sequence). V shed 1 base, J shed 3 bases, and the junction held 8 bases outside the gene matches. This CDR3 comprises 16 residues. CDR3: CASSLGRQGRDYGYTF. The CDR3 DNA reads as TGTGCCAGCAGCTTAGGAAGACAGGGTAGGGACTATGGCTACACCTTC.

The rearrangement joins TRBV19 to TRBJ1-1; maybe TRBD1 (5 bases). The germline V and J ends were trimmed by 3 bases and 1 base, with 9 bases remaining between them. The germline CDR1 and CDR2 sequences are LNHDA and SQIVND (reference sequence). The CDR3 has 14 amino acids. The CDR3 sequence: CASSIRQGNTEAFF. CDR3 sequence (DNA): TGTGCCAGTAGTATTAGGCAGGGGAACACTGAAGCTTTCTTT.

The CDR3: CASKPSSGRARNEQFF. In nucleotides, the CDR3 is TGTGCCAGCAAACCGTCTAGCGGGAGGGCCAGGAATGAGCAGTTCTTC. J is TRBJ2-1 and V is TRBV28, with 12 positions matching TRBD2. CDR3 length: 16 residues. Germline V gives CDR1 MDHEN, CDR2 SYDVKM. The junction had 11 bases not matched to a gene; V was cut back by 7 bases and J by 7 bases.

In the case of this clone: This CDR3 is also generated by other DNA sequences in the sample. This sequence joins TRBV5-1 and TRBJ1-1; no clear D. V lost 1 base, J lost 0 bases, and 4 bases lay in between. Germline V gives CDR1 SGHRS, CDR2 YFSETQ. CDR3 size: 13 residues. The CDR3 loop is CASSLTVNTEAFF. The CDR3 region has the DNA TGCGCCAGCAGCTTGACAGTGAACACTGAAGCTTTCTTT. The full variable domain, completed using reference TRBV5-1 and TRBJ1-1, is KAGVTQTPRYLIKTRGQQVTLSCSPISGHRSVSWYQQTPGQGLQFLFEYFSETQRNKGNFPGRFSGRQFSNSRSEMNVSTLELGDSALYLCASSLTVNTEAFFGQGTRLTVV.